Shown below are 13 T cell receptor beta chains from a single sample sequenced in a study of blood T cell repertoires in COVID-19. The assay was immunoSEQ multiplex PCR, and TCRdb's table has in-frame clones only and misses some. The sample contains about 140,000 clones, over 70% of which appear only once. The sample taken for sequencing was peripheral blood. Source of these receptors: a woman in her sixties or seventies with acute or convalescent COVID-19.

This clone occurred once. The chain carries TRBV6-1 and TRBJ2-7; 8 bases are a match to TRBD1. The V gene's germline CDR1 is MNHNS and CDR2 SASEGT. The J segment lost 4 bases and the V segment lost 3 bases, leaving 8 bases of the junction unmatched. The CDR3 runs 15 residues. This CDR3 is CASSEWTGQRYEQYF. CDR3 DNA sequence: TGTGCCAGCAGTGAGTGGACAGGGCAACGTTACGAGCAGTACTTC.

The V call is TRBV3-1 (or the pseudogene TRBV3-2), the J call TRBJ2-1; weak D call: TRBD2 (6 bases). The CDR3 is 15 amino acids. With 8 bases removed from V and 4 bases from J, the gap between germline ends came to 18 bases. Germline lookup yields CDR1 LGHDT and CDR2 YNNKEL (reference sequence). The CDR3 DNA reads as TGTGCCAGCGCGTTAGACGGCGGGATTTACAATGAGCAGTTCTTC. This gives the protein CASALDGGIYNEQFF.

V gene TRBV28 combines with J gene TRBJ2-7, with 10 bases that match TRBD2. The CDR3 runs to 15 residues. V lost 5 bases to trimming and J lost 3 bases; unmatched junction nucleotides: 7. Germline CDR1 reads MDHEN; CDR2 reads SYDVKM. For the CDR3, the DNA is TGTGCCAGCAGTCCCGGGACTAGCGATTTCTACGAGCAGTACTTC. Its protein product is CASSPGTSDFYEQYF.

This clone was seen a single time. V usage is TRBV5-4 and J usage is TRBJ2-7; 9 nucleotides align to TRBD2. This CDR3 has 15 residues. Germline loops: CDR1 SGHNT, CDR2 YYREEE (reference sequence). V was pared by 3 bases and J by 3 bases, with 7 bases of the junction left unmatched. The CDR3 coding sequence is TGTGCCAGCAGCTCCGGACTAGCGAGATTCTACGAGCAGTACTTC. Residues: CASSSGLARFYEQYF. Using reference TRBV5-4 and TRBJ2-7 for the parts outside the CDR3, the full variable domain is ETGVTQSPTHLIKTRGQQVTLRCSSQSGHNTVSWYQQALGQGPQFIFQYYREEENGRGNFPPRFSGLQFPNYSSELNVNALELDDSALYLCASSSGLARFYEQYFGPGTRLTVT.

This rearrangement joins TRBV7-8 to TRBJ2-1; 13 bases are a match to TRBD2. V dropped 4 bases and J dropped 2; count of bases not matched to a gene: 8. CDR1 is SGHVS and CDR2 is FQNEAQ in the germline V gene. There are 18 residues in the CDR3. The DNA of the CDR3 is TGTGCCAGCAGCTACGGACTAGCGGGAGAGCTAGCCTACAATGAGCAGTTCTTC. This sequence encodes CASSYGLAGELAYNEQFF.

The chain uses TRBV7-8 and TRBJ1-6, with TRBD1 matching 7 bases. V shed 5 bases and J 10 bases; nucleotides not matched to a gene: 11. CDR3 length equals 15 residues. Germline CDR1 and CDR2: SGHVS and FQNEAQ. The CDR3 spells CASSRQGTKESPLHF. The CDR3 coding sequence is TGTGCCAGCAGCCGACAGGGAACGAAGGAATCACCCCTCCACTTT.

This clone was recorded a few times. V gene TRBV6-5 combines with J gene TRBJ1-5; the D is unclear. This CDR3 region has 14 residues. The germline CDR1 and CDR2 sequences are MNHEY and SVGAGI. With 4 bases removed from V and 1 base from J, the gap between germline ends came to 8 bases. The CDR3 nucleotides read TGTGCCAGCAGTTTAGAACGAAGCAATCAGCCCCAGCATTTT. This translates into CASSLERSNQPQHF.

The chain links TRBV28 to TRBJ2-1; 9 nucleotides align to TRBD2. Germline V gene data show CDR1 as MDHEN and CDR2 as SYDVKM. The V and J ends lost 4 bases and 5 bases, in that order; junction bases with no gene match: 9. The CDR3 extends over 16 amino acids. The CDR3 coding sequence is TGTGCCAGCAGTTCCTTAGCGGGAGAGGCCGACAATGAGCAGTTCTTC. It translates to CASSSLAGEADNEQFF. The full variable domain, rest sourced from reference TRBV28 and TRBJ2-1, is DVKVTQSSRYLVKRTGEKVFLECVQDMDHENMFWYRQDPGLGLRLIYFSYDVKMKEKGDIPEGYSVSREKKERFSLILESASTNQTSMYLCASSSLAGEADNEQFFGPGTRLTVL.

Only a few counts were recorded for this clone. The gene calls are TRBV19 and TRBJ2-7; D might be TRBD1 (6 bases). Germline-derived CDR1 and CDR2 are LNHDA and SQIVND (reference sequence). This CDR3 is built from 12 residues. Trimming took 10 bases from V and 7 from J, leaving 17 bases between them. Here the CDR3 DNA reads TGTGCCACCGACGGAGGTAGGGGGGAGCAGTACTTC. This codes for CATDGGRGEQYF.

The chain carries TRBV10-3 and TRBJ2-5, with TRBD2 identical over 10 bases. This CDR3 spans 17 amino acids. CDR1 and CDR2 from the germline V gene are ENHRY and SYGVKD. J lost 1 base, V lost 0 bases, and 5 bases had no gene match. Written as DNA, the CDR3 is TGTGCCATCAGTGAGTCGTCGCTAGCGGGAGTCCAAGAGACCCAGTACTTC. Protein product: CAISESSLAGVQETQYF.

The gene calls are TRBV11-2 and TRBJ1-1, with a possible D match to TRBD1 (6 bases). Germline CDR1 and CDR2: SGHAT and FQNNGV. CDR3 size: 16 residues. Trimming shortened V by 0 bases and J by 4 bases, and 15 bases separated the two germline ends. CDR3 residues: CASSLDGWGRSTEAFF. CDR3 DNA sequence: TGTGCCAGCAGCTTAGATGGTTGGGGGCGCAGCACTGAAGCTTTCTTT. Full variable domain (outside the CDR3, taken from reference TRBV11-2 and TRBJ1-1): EAGVAQSPRYKIIEKRQSVAFWCNPISGHATLYWYQQILGQGPKLLIQFQNNGVVDDSQLPKDRFSAERLKGVDSTLKIQPAKLEDSAVYLCASSLDGWGRSTEAFFGQGTRLTVV.

This chain links TRBV27 with TRBJ2-5, with D possibly being TRBD2 (7 bases). V was cut by 6 bases and J by 7 bases, with 24 bases left in between. The CDR3 runs to 16 residues. Germline loops: CDR1 MNHEY, CDR2 SMNVEV (reference sequence). The CDR3 is CASSPGLRGGRATQYF. CDR3 bases: TGTGCCAGCAGCCCGGGGTTGAGGGGGGGGAGGGCGACCCAGTACTTC.

This chain joins TRBV18 and TRBJ2-4; 10 bases are a match to TRBD2. V gave up 6 bases and J gave up 12 bases; unmatched junction bases: 14. Germline V gene sequence: CDR1 KGHSH, CDR2 LQKENI. This CDR3 is built from 15 residues. The CDR3 DNA reads as TGTGCCAGCTCCCCGAGCGGGAGGGCCCCCGAGGATCAGTACTTC. Translating gives CASSPSGRAPEDQYF. The full variable domain, with the rest looked up from reference TRBV18 and TRBJ2-4, is NAGVMQNPRHLVRRRGQEARLRCSPMKGHSHVYWYRQLPEEGLKFMVYLQKENIIDESGMPKERFSAEFPKEGPSILRIQQVVRGDSAAYFCASSPSGRAPEDQYFGAGTRLSVL.